The 29 T cell receptor beta chains given below trace back to one sample, sequenced in a study of PD-1 blockade in classical Hodgkin lymphoma. All patients relapsed after autologous stem cell transplantation, and brentuximab vedotin exposure varied. TCRdb's table, derived via immunoSEQ multiplex PCR, lists solely in-frame clones and lacks some. Of 20,000 to 25,000 clones listed, 70% to 85% are singletons. The sample was peripheral blood mononuclear cells (PBMCs), taken before the second cycle of nivolumab. These receptors were obtained from a human donor with classical Hodgkin lymphoma.

This chain connects TRBV4-2 to TRBJ2-3; 8 bases agree with TRBD2. Per germline, CDR1 LGHNA and CDR2 YNFKEQ. The V and J ends lost 2 bases and 4 bases, in that order; junction bases with no gene match: 5. This CDR3 region has 15 residues. The CDR3 reads CASSQTGGEADTQYF. The CDR3 DNA is TGTGCCAGCAGCCAAACGGGGGGGGAGGCAGATACGCAGTATTTT.

This chain uses TRBV2 with TRBJ2-4; 12 nucleotides match TRBD2. Germline loops: CDR1 SNHLY, CDR2 FYNNEI. The CDR3 has 16 residues. Unmatched junction bases numbered 4, after V lost 6 bases and J lost 1 base. The CDR3 protein is CASRPGLAGAKNIQYF. DNA of the CDR3: TGTGCCAGCAGGCCCGGACTAGCGGGGGCCAAAAACATTCAGTACTTC.

The rearrangement links TRBV5-1 to TRBJ2-5; D possibly corresponds to TRBD1 (5 bases). This CDR3 has 14 amino acids. Per germline, CDR1 SGHRS and CDR2 YFSETQ. V dropped 1 base and J dropped 5 bases, with 12 bases sitting between them. CDR3 in DNA: TGCGCCAGCAGCTTGCAGGGCCTTTGGGAGACCCAGTACTTC. The encoded protein is CASSLQGLWETQYF.

The rearrangement uses TRBV7-6 and TRBJ2-5; D gene unclear. This CDR3 has 13 residues. Trimming left V 1 base short and J 1 base short, with 4 bases between. Germline-derived CDR1 and CDR2 are SGHVS and FNYEAQ. CDR3 protein: CASSLGIQETQYF. The CDR3 nucleotides are TGTGCCAGCAGCTTAGGTATCCAAGAGACCCAGTACTTC.

The chain uses TRBV30 and TRBJ1-3; D is undetermined. V was shortened by 0 bases and J by 0 bases, with 12 bases between the two germline ends. Germline-derived CDR1 and CDR2 are GTSNPN and SVGIG (reference sequence). The CDR3 extends over 16 amino acids. The CDR3 sequence: CAWSVGHDFSGNTIYF. CDR3 in DNA: TGTGCCTGGAGTGTAGGGCATGATTTCTCTGGAAACACCATATATTTT.

The gene calls are TRBV5-1 and TRBJ2-7; D remains ambiguous. V lost 0 bases and J 2 bases, leaving 9 bases between the germline ends. The CDR3 is made up of 14 amino acids. Germline loops: CDR1 SGHRS, CDR2 YFSETQ. This CDR3 is CASSLGGSTYEQYF. CDR3 sequence (DNA): TGCGCCAGCAGCTTGGGCGGCTCTACCTACGAGCAGTACTTC.

The J gene is TRBJ1-2, the V gene TRBV6-5; tentative D call: TRBD1 (6 bases). The CDR3 consists of 15 residues. Germline assignment: CDR1 MNHEY and CDR2 SVGAGI. V lost 6 bases and J lost 0, with 14 bases in between. The CDR3 loop is CASRTARGSNYGYTF. CDR3 in DNA: TGTGCCAGCAGGACCGCAAGGGGGTCTAACTATGGCTACACCTTC.

The CDR3 region is CATSKPPGQGRETQYF. The CDR3, as DNA: TGTGCCACCAGCAAACCTCCGGGACAGGGACGCGAGACCCAGTACTTC. The chain is built from TRBV15 and TRBJ2-5; 9 bases match TRBD1. J lost 5 bases, V lost 4 bases, and 11 bases had no gene match. This CDR3 has 16 residues. Germline V gene lookup returns CDR1 LNHNV and CDR2 YYDKDF (reference sequence).

The rearrangement links TRBV27 to TRBJ1-1; D might be TRBD1 (6 bases). V gave up 5 bases and J gave up 0 bases, with 7 bases separating them. CDR3 length: 13 residues. Germline values: CDR1 MNHEY, CDR2 SMNVEV (reference sequence). For the CDR3, the DNA is TGTGCCAGCAGTGGACAGTTGAACACTGAAGCTTTCTTT. Amino acids: CASSGQLNTEAFF.

The chain has TRBV27 and TRBJ2-1; 13 positions match TRBD2. CDR3 length: 15 residues. The trim removed 6 bases at V and 10 bases at J, leaving 9 bases unmatched. Germline V CDR1 and CDR2: MNHEY, SMNVEV (reference sequence). DNA of the CDR3: TGTGCCAGCAGCAGGGAGGGACTAGCGGGATACGAGCAGTTCTTC. This translates into CASSREGLAGYEQFF.

The chain joins TRBV19 to TRBJ1-2, with 7 bases fitting TRBD1. The length of the CDR3 is 15 residues. The germline gives CDR1 LNHDA, CDR2 SQIVND (reference sequence). The V gene end was trimmed by 1 base and the J gene end by 1 base; junction bases not matched to a gene: 3. The CDR3 sequence: CASSIGDRINYGYTF. CDR3 sequence (DNA): TGTGCCAGTAGTATAGGGGACAGAATTAACTATGGCTACACCTTC.

This chain connects TRBV7-8 to TRBJ1-3; D is uncertain. V lost 5 bases, J lost 4 bases, and 9 bases lay in between. Germline CDR1 reads SGHVS; CDR2 reads FQNEAQ. This CDR3 comprises 13 residues. The CDR3 loop is CASSRGSGNTIYF. CDR3 bases: TGTGCCAGCAGCCGAGGTTCGGGAAACACCATATATTTT.

This clone was seen at least ten times. This chain links TRBV19 with TRBJ2-5; 12 nucleotides match TRBD1. The CDR3 extends over 15 amino acids. Germline CDR1 reads LNHDA; CDR2 reads SQIVND (reference sequence). The V and J ends lost 3 bases and 5 bases, in that order; junction bases with no gene match: 4. CDR3: CASSIQGTGGETQYF. In DNA form, the CDR3 reads TGTGCCAGTAGTATCCAGGGGACAGGGGGCGAGACCCAGTACTTC.

The V and J genes are TRBV15 and TRBJ1-2; D call uncertain. This CDR3 comprises 15 residues. V was pared by 0 bases and J by 5 bases, with 13 bases between. CDR1 is LNHNV, CDR2 YYDKDF, per germline (reference sequence). The CDR3 DNA is TGTGCCACCAGCAGAGATGTTGGGGTTGAGTATGGCTACACCTTC. It codes for CATSRDVGVEYGYTF.

The chain carries TRBV19 and TRBJ1-5, with D hard to call. From germline, CDR1 is LNHDA and CDR2 SQIVND (reference sequence). Between the trimmed V and J ends, which lost 5 bases and 7 bases, there was a span of 15 bases. This CDR3 comprises 14 residues. CDR3 DNA sequence: TGTGCCAGTAGTCTCGAGCCCCCCCCACAGCCCCAGCATTTT. Its translation: CASSLEPPPQPQHF.

This chain uses TRBV5-1 with TRBJ2-1, with TRBD2 identical over 7 bases. CDR3 length: 15 residues. V shed 3 bases and J 10 bases; nucleotides not matched to a gene: 13. Germline values: CDR1 SGHRS, CDR2 YFSETQ. For the CDR3, the DNA is TGCGCCAGCAGCTCCCCGGCTAGCGGAGTAATGGAGCAGTTCTTC. Its protein product is CASSSPASGVMEQFF.

This chain connects TRBV6-5 to TRBJ2-1; tentatively, D is TRBD2 (6 bases). CDR3 length: 14 amino acids. Germline loops: CDR1 MNHEY, CDR2 SVGAGI. V was cut by 7 bases and J by 6 bases, with 16 bases left in between. The CDR3 nucleotides read TGTGCCAGCACCCCCGCGGGGCCCTCCAATGAGCAGTTCTTC. Its translation is CASTPAGPSNEQFF.

This clone was counted a single time. The rearrangement links TRBV7-6 to TRBJ2-7; 7 bases are a match to TRBD1. Germline V gene data show CDR1 as SGHVS and CDR2 as FNYEAQ. CDR3 length: 14 residues. Germline trimming cut 1 base from V and 4 bases from J; bases unmatched to any gene: 4. The CDR3 sequence: CASSLEDRFYEQYF. DNA for the CDR3: TGTGCCAGCAGCTTAGAGGACAGGTTTTACGAGCAGTACTTC.

The V gene is TRBV9, the J gene TRBJ1-2, with TRBD1 as a possible D gene (5 bases). CDR1 and CDR2 (germline): SGDLS, YYNGEE. V was clipped by 0 bases and J by 8 bases, with 11 bases between them. The CDR3 has 13 residues. The CDR3: CASSVEDKRGYTF. CDR3 sequence (DNA): TGTGCCAGCAGCGTAGAGGACAAGCGGGGCTACACCTTC.

This clone has just one count. This sequence joins TRBV20-1 and TRBJ2-1; no clear D gene. V lost 6 bases and J 0 bases, leaving 3 bases between the germline ends. The CDR3 sequence is 11 residues long. Germline CDR1 and CDR2: DFQATT and SNEGSKA (reference sequence). Written as DNA, the CDR3 is TGCAGTGCGGGCTCCTACAATGAGCAGTTCTTC. The encoded protein is CSAGSYNEQFF.

The rearrangement joins TRBV6-5 to TRBJ1-2; D gene unclear. Per germline, CDR1 MNHEY and CDR2 SVGAGI. This CDR3 has 14 amino acids. Trimming pared 5 bases from V and 2 bases from J, leaving 12 bases between. CDR3 bases: TGTGCCAGCAGTGACACCCCAGGCAACTATGGCTACACCTTC. Protein product: CASSDTPGNYGYTF.

This chain links TRBV10-1 with TRBJ2-1; D is unresolved. Trimming took off 0 bases at V and 13 bases at J, with 13 bases between the two ends. CDR3 length equals 13 residues. Looked up from germline, CDR1 is WNHNN and CDR2 is SYGVQD (reference sequence). The CDR3 region has the DNA TGCGCCAGCAGTGAGTCGGGGTCACACTCCCAGTTCTTC. This gives the protein CASSESGSHSQFF.

The J gene is TRBJ1-1, the V gene TRBV20-1; the D gene is possibly TRBD1 (6 bases). CDR1 and CDR2 from the germline V gene are DFQATT and SNEGSKA (reference sequence). CDR3 length: 11 amino acids. The V gene lost 6 bases and the J gene lost 1 base, with 6 bases spanning the gap. CDR3 sequence: CSARGNTEAFF. In nucleotides, the CDR3 is TGCAGTGCCAGGGGGAACACTGAAGCTTTCTTT.

V gene TRBV6-6 combines with J gene TRBJ1-6; D possibly corresponds to TRBD1 (6 bases). Germline V gene sequence: CDR1 MNHNY, CDR2 SVGAGI (reference sequence). The ends were cut back, 4 bases at V and 8 bases at J, with 15 bases in the middle. CDR3 length: 15 residues. The CDR3 bases are TGTGCCAGCAGTTGGGTCAGGGGAGTTGATTCACCCCTCCACTTT. Translation gives CASSWVRGVDSPLHF.

This sequence joins TRBV6-5 and TRBJ2-7; possibly TRBD1 for D (6 bases). This CDR3 has 13 residues. CDR1 and CDR2 (germline): MNHEY, SVGAGI. The germline V and J ends were trimmed by 5 bases and 2 bases, with 10 bases remaining between them. The CDR3 reads CASSPGVAYEQYF. The CDR3 DNA reads TGTGCCAGCAGTCCAGGGGTGGCCTACGAGCAGTACTTC.

The rearrangement links TRBV5-1 to TRBJ1-1; tentatively, D is TRBD1 (5 bases). V was trimmed by 0 bases and J by 5 bases, leaving 11 bases between them. The CDR3 contains 14 residues. The germline CDR1 and CDR2 sequences are SGHRS and YFSETQ. This CDR3 is CASSLERGRTEAFF. CDR3 sequence (DNA): TGCGCCAGCAGCTTGGAAAGGGGAAGGACTGAAGCTTTCTTT.

V usage is TRBV11-3 and J usage is TRBJ2-2; possibly TRBD1 for D (5 bases). The germline V and J ends were trimmed by 6 bases and 7 bases, with 9 bases remaining between them. CDR3 length equals 12 residues. The V gene's germline CDR1 is SGHNT and CDR2 YENEEA. CDR3 in amino acids: CASRQGGGELFF. The CDR3 nucleotides are TGTGCCAGCAGGCAGGGCGGCGGGGAGCTGTTTTTT.

This rearrangement joins TRBV7-9 to TRBJ2-1; D gene unclear. V shed 5 bases and J shed 9 bases, with 8 bases lying between them. This CDR3 comprises 11 residues. Germline loops: CDR1 SEHNR, CDR2 FQNEAQ (reference sequence). The CDR3 sequence is CASSDLGEQFF. DNA for the CDR3: TGTGCCAGCAGCGACCTAGGTGAGCAGTTCTTC.

The V and J genes are TRBV14 and TRBJ2-1; D may match TRBD1 or TRBD2 (5 bases each). CDR3 length equals 15 residues. The V and J ends lost 0 bases and 8 bases respectively, with 14 bases between them. The germline V gene encodes CDR1 SGHDN and CDR2 FVKESK. The DNA for the CDR3 is TGTGCCAGCAGCCAAGAAGGGGATGTGGGAGATGAGCAGTTCTTC. This translates into CASSQEGDVGDEQFF.